This T cell receptor (beta chain) originates from a study of tumor-infiltrating lymphocytes in oesophageal squamous cell carcinoma. TCRdb fed the PCR reads into MiXCR, producing one record per CDR3 protein. There are some 20,000 distinct CDR3 sequences in the sample; approximately 46% occur only once, and 23% lies in the top ten. The V gene's germline CDR1 is ENHRY and CDR2 SYGVKD. Trimming cost V 8 bases and J 7 bases, with 14 bases left between them. This CDR3 spans 13 amino acids. This clonotype was counted only a few times. The chain couples TRBV10-3 to TRBJ2-2; the D gene could be TRBD1 or TRBD2 (5 bases each). The sequenced sample consisted of esophageal tumor tissue. This receptor was taken from a male donor with esophageal squamous cell carcinoma. CDR3 sequence reads: CAIGVGGIGELFF. CDR3 DNA: TGTGCCATCGGTGTTGGGGGAATCGGGGAGCTGTTTTTT.